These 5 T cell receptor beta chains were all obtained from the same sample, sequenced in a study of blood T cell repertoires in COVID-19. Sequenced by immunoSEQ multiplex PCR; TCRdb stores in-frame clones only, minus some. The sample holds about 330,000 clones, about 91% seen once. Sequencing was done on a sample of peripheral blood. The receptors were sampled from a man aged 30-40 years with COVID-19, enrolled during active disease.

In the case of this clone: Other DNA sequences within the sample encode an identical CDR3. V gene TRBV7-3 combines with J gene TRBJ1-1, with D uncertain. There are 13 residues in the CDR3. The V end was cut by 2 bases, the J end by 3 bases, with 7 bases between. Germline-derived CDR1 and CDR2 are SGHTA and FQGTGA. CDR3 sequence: CASSLGGDTEAFF. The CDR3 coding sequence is TGTGCCAGCAGCTTAGGAGGCGACACTGAAGCTTTCTTT.

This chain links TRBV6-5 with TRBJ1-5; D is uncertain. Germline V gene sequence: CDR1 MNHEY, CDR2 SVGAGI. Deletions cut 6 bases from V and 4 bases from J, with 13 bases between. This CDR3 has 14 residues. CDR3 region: CASRPGSTNQPQHF. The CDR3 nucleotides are TGTGCCAGCAGACCCGGGTCTACTAATCAGCCCCAGCATTTT.

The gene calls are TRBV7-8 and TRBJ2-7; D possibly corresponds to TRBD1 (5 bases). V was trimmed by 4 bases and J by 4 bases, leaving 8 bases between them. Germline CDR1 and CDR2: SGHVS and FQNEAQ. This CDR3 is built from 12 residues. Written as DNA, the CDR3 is TGTGCCAGCAGCTCGCGACAGTACGAGCAGTACTTC. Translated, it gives CASSSRQYEQYF.

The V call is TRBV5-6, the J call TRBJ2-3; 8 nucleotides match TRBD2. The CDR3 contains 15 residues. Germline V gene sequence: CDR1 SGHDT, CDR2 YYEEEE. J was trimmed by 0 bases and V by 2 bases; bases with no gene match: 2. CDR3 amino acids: CASSLGGGSTDTQYF. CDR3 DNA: TGTGCCAGCAGCTTAGGCGGGGGGAGCACAGATACGCAGTATTTT.

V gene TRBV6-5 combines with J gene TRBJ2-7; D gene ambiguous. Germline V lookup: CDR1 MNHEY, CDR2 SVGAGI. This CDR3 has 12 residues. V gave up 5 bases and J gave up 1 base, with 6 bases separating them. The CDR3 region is CASSTRSYEQYF. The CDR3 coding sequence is TGTGCCAGCAGTACCAGATCCTACGAGCAGTACTTC.